The entry that follows covers one T cell receptor beta chain sequence. Its target is unknown. J was trimmed by 2 bases and V by 4 bases; bases with no gene match: 1. Germline V gene sequence: CDR1 KGHSH, CDR2 LQKENI. The CDR3 has 15 residues. This entry is derived from a study of cytomegalovirus exposure and HLA in healthy donors. General observations from the study: The tendency of first-cohort TCR clusters to co-occur in the 120 or so validation repertoires emerged from a later analysis.

Sequencing used immunoSEQ multiplex PCR; TCRdb keeps in-frame clones, though not all of them. Among 150,000 to 250,000 clones, 84% were seen once, and the ten largest hold roughly an eighth. The rearrangement uses TRBV18 and TRBJ2-5, with 13 nucleotides matching TRBD2. The sequence derives from a woman aged 30 to 39 in good health and CMV-seropositive. The material sequenced was PBMCs. Written as DNA, the CDR3 is TGTGCCAGCTCACTGGGACTAGCGGGACAAGAGACCCAGTACTTC. Translation gives CASSLGLAGQETQYF.